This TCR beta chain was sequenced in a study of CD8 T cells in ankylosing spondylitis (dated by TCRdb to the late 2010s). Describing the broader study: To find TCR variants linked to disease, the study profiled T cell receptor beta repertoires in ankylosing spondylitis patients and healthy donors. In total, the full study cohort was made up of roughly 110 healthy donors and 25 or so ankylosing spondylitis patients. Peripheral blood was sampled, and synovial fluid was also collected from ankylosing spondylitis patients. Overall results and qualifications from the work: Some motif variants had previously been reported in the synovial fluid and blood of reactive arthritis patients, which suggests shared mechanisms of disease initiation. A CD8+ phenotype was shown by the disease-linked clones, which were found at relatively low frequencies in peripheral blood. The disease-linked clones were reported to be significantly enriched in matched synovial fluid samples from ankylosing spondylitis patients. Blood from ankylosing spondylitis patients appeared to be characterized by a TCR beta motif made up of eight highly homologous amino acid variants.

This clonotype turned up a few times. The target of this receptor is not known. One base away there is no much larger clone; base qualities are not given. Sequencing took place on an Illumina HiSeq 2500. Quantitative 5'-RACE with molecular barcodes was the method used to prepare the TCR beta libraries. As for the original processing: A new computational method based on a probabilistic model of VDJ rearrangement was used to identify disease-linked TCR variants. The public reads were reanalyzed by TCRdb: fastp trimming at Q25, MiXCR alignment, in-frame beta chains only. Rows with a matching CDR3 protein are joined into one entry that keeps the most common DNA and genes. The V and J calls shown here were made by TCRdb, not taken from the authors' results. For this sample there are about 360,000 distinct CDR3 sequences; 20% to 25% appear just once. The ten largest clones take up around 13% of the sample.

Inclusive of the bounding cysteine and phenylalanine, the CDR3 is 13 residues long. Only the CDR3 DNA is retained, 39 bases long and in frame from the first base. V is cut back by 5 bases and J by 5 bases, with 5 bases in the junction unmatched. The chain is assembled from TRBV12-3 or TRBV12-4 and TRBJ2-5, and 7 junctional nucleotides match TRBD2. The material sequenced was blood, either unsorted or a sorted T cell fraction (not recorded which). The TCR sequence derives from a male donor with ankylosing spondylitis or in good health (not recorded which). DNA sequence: TGTGCCAGCAGTGGGACTATCTTCGAGACCCAGTACTTC. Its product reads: CASSGTIFETQYF.